A single sample is the source of the 24 T cell receptor beta chains below, sequenced in a study of shared clonotypes between healthy human individuals. Data came from immunoSEQ multiplex PCR; TCRdb stores just in-frame clones and leaves some out. The sample shows 2,500,000 or so clones, approximately 93% of them seen only once. The sequencing input was naive CD4+ T cells from PBMCs. The subset here: CD45RA+ positively selected. These receptors came from a man between 18 and 35 years old in good health. Some clones in this sample may be carry-over from other donors' samples.

The chain joins TRBV5-8 to TRBJ1-1, with a weak D call TRBD1 (6 bases). The CDR3 is 13 residues long. Germline V CDR1 and CDR2: SGHTS, YDEGEE. V lost 6 bases and J lost 4, with 13 bases in between. In DNA, the CDR3 is TGTGCCAGCAACAGGCCAGGGGCCACTGAAGCTTTCTTT. It yields the protein CASNRPGATEAFF.

The chain carries TRBV28 and TRBJ2-3; D uncertain. Trimming stripped 6 bases from V and 1 base from J, with 17 bases between. Germline V lookup: CDR1 MDHEN, CDR2 SYDVKM. This CDR3 spans 16 amino acids. As DNA, the CDR3 is TGTGCCAGCAGAGGATTGGTTAGTCGGGGCACAGATACGCAGTATTTT. It encodes CASRGLVSRGTDTQYF.

The rearrangement joins TRBV5-1 to TRBJ2-3; D uncertain. Germline V gene lookup returns CDR1 SGHRS and CDR2 YFSETQ. This CDR3 spans 17 amino acids. V lost 0 bases and J lost 1, with 15 bases in between. The CDR3 reads CASSLVRTGSGTDTQYF. For the CDR3, the DNA is TGCGCCAGCAGCTTGGTCCGCACCGGGTCTGGCACAGATACGCAGTATTTT.

The J gene is TRBJ2-6, the V gene TRBV28, with a weak D call TRBD1 (6 bases). This CDR3 is 15 amino acids long. CDR1 is MDHEN and CDR2 is SYDVKM in the germline V gene. Trimming left V 8 bases short and J 4 bases short, with 15 bases between. The CDR3 nucleotides read TGTGCCAGCGGAGACACAGGGAACGGGGCCAACGTCCTGACTTTC. Protein sequence: CASGDTGNGANVLTF.

V is TRBV6-5 and J is TRBJ1-1, with 7 nucleotides matching TRBD1. Germline CDR1 and CDR2: MNHEY and SVGAGI. Trimming at V came to 7 bases and at J to 1 base, leaving 6 bases not matched to a gene. This CDR3 has 14 residues. CDR3 coding DNA: TGTGCCAGCATGTTCCACAGGGGGAACACTGAAGCTTTCTTT. It codes for CASMFHRGNTEAFF.

Of note for this clone: Other DNA sequences in this sample translate to the same CDR3. The V call is TRBV6-5, the J call TRBJ2-1; D remains unclear. V lost 0 bases, J lost 3 bases, and 6 bases lay in between. The germline V gene encodes CDR1 MNHEY and CDR2 SVGAGI. This CDR3 comprises 14 residues. The CDR3 loop reads CASSYSSGYNEQFF. The CDR3 DNA reads TGTGCCAGCAGTTACTCATCCGGCTACAATGAGCAGTTCTTC.

On this clone itself: The same CDR3 can be traced to other DNA sequences in this sample. The chain combines TRBV29-1 with TRBJ2-7; D possibly uses TRBD1 or TRBD2 (5 bases each). The CDR3 is made up of 13 amino acids. The V gene's germline CDR1 is SQVTM and CDR2 ANQGSEA. V was trimmed by 2 bases and J by 4 bases, leaving 12 bases between them. The CDR3 spells CSVERGVGYEQYF. The CDR3 DNA sequence: TGCAGCGTTGAAAGAGGGGTGGGATACGAGCAGTACTTC.

The J gene is TRBJ2-5, the V gene TRBV28; D not resolved. V lost 2 bases and J 1 base, leaving 14 bases between the germline ends. The CDR3 has 16 amino acids. Germline CDR1 and CDR2: MDHEN and SYDVKM. The CDR3, as DNA: TGTGCCAGCAGTTTACTGGGCCGGGCCGCCCAAGAGACCCAGTACTTC. Amino acid sequence: CASSLLGRAAQETQYF.

The J gene is TRBJ2-3, the V gene TRBV29-1, with no clear D. The CDR3 is made up of 14 amino acids. Deletions cut 1 base from V and 1 base from J, with 9 bases between. CDR1 and CDR2 from the germline V gene are SQVTM and ANQGSEA. DNA for the CDR3: TGCAGCGTTGAAGGGGGAACTGGCACAGATACGCAGTATTTT. Its translation is CSVEGGTGTDTQYF.

The chain recombines TRBV5-4 with TRBJ2-2, with D perhaps matching TRBD1 (6 bases). This CDR3 contains 16 residues. CDR1 SGHNT and CDR2 YYREEE come from the germline V gene (reference sequence). Trimming removed 2 bases from V and 0 bases from J, with 11 bases in between. DNA for the CDR3: TGTGCCAGCAGCTTTTCTGGGGGCGCGAACACCGGGGAGCTGTTTTTT. It translates to CASSFSGGANTGELFF.

This chain connects TRBV5-1 to TRBJ2-5; TRBD2 is a possible D gene (6 bases). This CDR3 is 14 amino acids long. V lost 3 bases and J lost 5, with 14 bases in between. Germline-derived CDR1 and CDR2 are SGHRS and YFSETQ. The CDR3 DNA reads as TGCGCCAGCAGCTCCGGGGACTTTCGGGAGACCCAGTACTTC. Translation gives CASSSGDFRETQYF.

This chain links TRBV9 with TRBJ2-7; D gene ambiguous. Trimming took 3 bases from V and 0 from J, leaving 13 bases between them. The CDR3 sequence is 15 residues long. The germline V gene encodes CDR1 SGDLS and CDR2 YYNGEE. CDR3 sequence reads: CASSANPRSSYEQYF. The CDR3 DNA reads TGTGCCAGCAGCGCCAATCCGAGGAGCTCCTACGAGCAGTACTTC.

This rearrangement joins TRBV19 to TRBJ2-7, with TRBD2 as a possible D gene (6 bases). Germline loops: CDR1 LNHDA, CDR2 SQIVND (reference sequence). There are 14 residues in the CDR3. Trimming took off 7 bases at V and 3 bases at J, with 16 bases between the two ends. CDR3 protein: CASIGNSGGYEQYF. DNA for the CDR3: TGTGCCAGTATCGGGAATAGCGGAGGCTACGAGCAGTACTTC. Filled out from reference TRBV19 and TRBJ2-7, the complete variable domain reads DGGITQSPKYLFRKEGQNVTLSCEQNLNHDAMYWYRQDPGQGLRLIYYSQIVNDFQKGDIAEGYSVSREKKESFPLTVTSAQKNPTAFYLCASIGNSGGYEQYFGPGTRLTVT.

The count of this clone is one. The chain carries TRBV6-4 and TRBJ1-2; D might be TRBD1 (6 bases). The CDR3 loop spans 12 amino acids. V lost 2 bases and J lost 8, with 9 bases in between. Germline V gene lookup returns CDR1 MRHNA and CDR2 SNTAGT. CDR3 in DNA: TGTGCCAGCAGTGACGAGACAGGAGGCTACACCTTC. Translation gives CASSDETGGYTF.

This clone was seen only once. V and J are TRBV5-6 and TRBJ1-2; TRBD1 matches at 10 bases. This CDR3 spans 17 amino acids. The germline V gene has CDR1 SGHDT and CDR2 YYEEEE. J gave up 4 bases and V 1 base, and 10 bases lay outside the gene matches. For the CDR3, the DNA is TGTGCCAGCAGCTTGTTCGCCGGGACAGGGGTATTCTATGGCTACACCTTC. As protein: CASSLFAGTGVFYGYTF.

The chain recombines TRBV28 with TRBJ2-1, with D unclear. CDR1 is MDHEN, CDR2 SYDVKM, per germline. Trimming cost V 5 bases and J 10 bases, with 18 bases left between them. The CDR3 covers 14 residues. CDR3 sequence: CASSPSRAGAEQFF. CDR3 DNA sequence: TGTGCCAGCAGTCCTTCCCGGGCCGGCGCGGAGCAGTTCTTC.

The rearrangement links TRBV11-1 to TRBJ2-3; weak D call: TRBD2 (6 bases). CDR3 length equals 12 residues. Germline V gene lookup returns CDR1 SGHAT and CDR2 FQDESV (reference sequence). V shed 1 base and J shed 9 bases, with 8 bases lying between them. CDR3 sequence reads: CASSLDGLTQYF. DNA of the CDR3: TGTGCCAGCAGCTTAGACGGACTAACGCAGTATTTT. The whole variable domain, remainder taken from reference TRBV11-1 and TRBJ2-3, is EAEVAQSPRYKITEKSQAVAFWCDPISGHATLYWYRQILGQGPELLVQFQDESVVDDSQLPKDRFSAERLKGVDSTLKIQPAELGDSAMYLCASSLDGLTQYFGPGTRLTVL.

The J gene is TRBJ2-5, the V gene TRBV18; TRBD1 agrees at 7 bases. The CDR3 consists of 15 residues. Germline assignment: CDR1 KGHSH and CDR2 LQKENI. V lost 0 bases, J lost 0 bases, and 1 base stayed unmatched. CDR3 coding DNA: TGTGCCAGCTCACCACCGGACAGGTACCAAGAGACCCAGTACTTC. It yields the protein CASSPPDRYQETQYF.

The V call is TRBV5-6, the J call TRBJ2-1; D may be TRBD2 (5 bases). V lost 1 base, J lost 4 bases, and 12 bases lay in between. The CDR3 is made up of 15 amino acids. In germline, CDR1 is SGHDT, CDR2 YYEEEE. The DNA of the CDR3 is TGTGCCAGCAGCTTGAGAGGGCAGGCGTACAATGAGCAGTTCTTC. As protein: CASSLRGQAYNEQFF.

The J gene is TRBJ2-1, the V gene TRBV7-2; no reliable D call. The CDR3 extends over 15 amino acids. CDR1 is SGHTA and CDR2 is FQGNSA in the germline V gene. Trimming cost V 1 base and J 0 bases, with 7 bases left between them. CDR3 DNA: TGTGCCAGCAGCTTAGATAGAACCTCCTACAATGAGCAGTTCTTC. This codes for CASSLDRTSYNEQFF.

The rearrangement links TRBV19 to TRBJ1-2, with D uncertain. The germline V gene has CDR1 LNHDA and CDR2 SQIVND (reference sequence). Trimming left V 3 bases short and J 8 bases short, with 19 bases between. This CDR3 spans 15 amino acids. The CDR3: CASSMARRTEGGYTF. The CDR3 DNA reads as TGTGCCAGTAGTATGGCAAGACGGACTGAGGGCGGCTACACCTTC.

This clone was observed a few times. The genes are TRBV4-2 and TRBJ1-2; D is unclear. The length of the CDR3 is 16 residues. V dropped 1 base and J dropped 5 bases, with 17 bases sitting between them. The germline V gene has CDR1 LGHNA and CDR2 YNFKEQ. The CDR3 region is CASSQGGGGIRYGYTF. The CDR3 bases are TGTGCCAGCAGCCAAGGAGGTGGAGGGATTAGGTATGGCTACACCTTC.

The J gene is TRBJ2-3, the V gene TRBV5-4; 11 nucleotides agree with TRBD2. Germline V lookup: CDR1 SGHNT, CDR2 YYREEE (reference sequence). This CDR3 contains 16 residues. The junction had 6 bases not matched to a gene; V was cut back by 1 base and J by 5 bases. The CDR3 here is CASSLKLAGVVDTQYF. The CDR3, as DNA: TGTGCCAGCAGCTTGAAACTAGCGGGAGTGGTAGATACGCAGTATTTT.

This clone was seen only once. V usage is TRBV11-2 and J usage is TRBJ2-3; weak D call: TRBD2 (7 bases). Trimming removed 3 bases at V and 0 bases at J, with 22 bases between. The length of the CDR3 is 19 residues. Per germline, CDR1 SGHAT and CDR2 FQNNGV. The CDR3 loop is CASSLGGPGSSPSTDTQYF. The DNA for the CDR3 is TGTGCCAGCAGCTTGGGGGGGCCGGGTAGCTCCCCCAGCACAGATACGCAGTATTTT.